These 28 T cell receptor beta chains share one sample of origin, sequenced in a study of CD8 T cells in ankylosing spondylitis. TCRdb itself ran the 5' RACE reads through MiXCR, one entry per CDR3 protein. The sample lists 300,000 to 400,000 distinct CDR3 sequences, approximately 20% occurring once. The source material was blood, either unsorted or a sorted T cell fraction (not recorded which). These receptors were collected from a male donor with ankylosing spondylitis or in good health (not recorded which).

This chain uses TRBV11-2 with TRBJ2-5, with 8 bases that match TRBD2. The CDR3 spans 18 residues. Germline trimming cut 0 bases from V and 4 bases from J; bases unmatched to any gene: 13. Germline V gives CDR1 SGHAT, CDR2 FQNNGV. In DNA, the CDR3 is TGTGCCAGCAGCTTAGACCCTGGCGCGACTAGCGTGCGAGAGACCCAGTACTTC. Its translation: CASSLDPGATSVRETQYF.

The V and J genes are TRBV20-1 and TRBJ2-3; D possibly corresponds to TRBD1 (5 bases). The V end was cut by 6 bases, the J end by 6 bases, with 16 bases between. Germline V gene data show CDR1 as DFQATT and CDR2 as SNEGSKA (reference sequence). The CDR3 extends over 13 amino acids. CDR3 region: CSAADSHGDTQYF. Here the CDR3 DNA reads TGCAGTGCAGCCGACAGCCATGGGGATACGCAGTATTTT.

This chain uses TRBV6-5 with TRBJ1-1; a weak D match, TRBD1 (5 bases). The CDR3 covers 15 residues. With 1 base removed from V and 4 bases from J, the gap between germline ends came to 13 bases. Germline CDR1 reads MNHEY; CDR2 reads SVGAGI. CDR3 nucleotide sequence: TGTGCCAGCAGTTACTACGACAGTCCCGGCACTGAAGCTTTCTTT. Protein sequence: CASSYYDSPGTEAFF.

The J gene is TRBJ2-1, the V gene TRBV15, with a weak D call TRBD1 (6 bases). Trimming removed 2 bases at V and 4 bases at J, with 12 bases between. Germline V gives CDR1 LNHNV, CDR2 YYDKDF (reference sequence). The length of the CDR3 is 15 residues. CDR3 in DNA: TGTGCCACCAGCAGAACAGGGAGAGAATACAATGAGCAGTTCTTC. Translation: CATSRTGREYNEQFF.

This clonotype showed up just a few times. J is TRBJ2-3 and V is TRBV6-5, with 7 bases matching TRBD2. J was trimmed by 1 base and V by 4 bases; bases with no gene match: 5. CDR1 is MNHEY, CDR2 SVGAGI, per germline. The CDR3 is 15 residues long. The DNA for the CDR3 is TGTGCCAGCAGTTTCGGACTAGGGGGCACAGATACGCAGTATTTT. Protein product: CASSFGLGGTDTQYF.

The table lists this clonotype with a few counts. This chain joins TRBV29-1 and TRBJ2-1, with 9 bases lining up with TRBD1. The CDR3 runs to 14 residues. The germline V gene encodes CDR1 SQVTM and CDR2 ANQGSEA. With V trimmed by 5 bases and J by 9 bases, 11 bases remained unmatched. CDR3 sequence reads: CSVCLGQGSGEQFF. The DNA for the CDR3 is TGCAGCGTTTGTCTAGGACAGGGGAGCGGTGAGCAGTTCTTC.

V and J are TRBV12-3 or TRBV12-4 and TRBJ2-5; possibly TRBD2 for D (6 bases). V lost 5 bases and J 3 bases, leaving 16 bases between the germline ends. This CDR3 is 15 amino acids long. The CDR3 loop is CASSAGREVKETQYF. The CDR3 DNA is TGTGCCAGCAGTGCCGGCAGGGAGGTAAAAGAGACCCAGTACTTC.

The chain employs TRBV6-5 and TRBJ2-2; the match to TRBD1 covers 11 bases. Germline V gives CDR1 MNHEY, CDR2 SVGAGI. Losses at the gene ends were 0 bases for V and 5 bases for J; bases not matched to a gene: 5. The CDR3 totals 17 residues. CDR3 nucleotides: TGTGCCAGCAGTTACTCCGGGACAGGGGGATGGACCGGGGAGCTGTTTTTT. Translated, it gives CASSYSGTGGWTGELFF.

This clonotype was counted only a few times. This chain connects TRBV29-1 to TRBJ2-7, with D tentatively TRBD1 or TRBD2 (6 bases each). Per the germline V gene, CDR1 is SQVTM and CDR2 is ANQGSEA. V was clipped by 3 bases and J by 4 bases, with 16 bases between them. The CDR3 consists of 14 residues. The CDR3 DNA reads TGCAGCGTTGAGGAGGGGCAGGGGCGATACGAGCAGTACTTC. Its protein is CSVEEGQGRYEQYF.

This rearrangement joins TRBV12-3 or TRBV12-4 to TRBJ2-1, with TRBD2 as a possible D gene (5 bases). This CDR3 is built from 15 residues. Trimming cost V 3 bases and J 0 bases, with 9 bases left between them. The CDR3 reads CASSFTGSSYNEQFF. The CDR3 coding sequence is TGTGCCAGCAGTTTTACGGGGAGCTCCTACAATGAGCAGTTCTTC.

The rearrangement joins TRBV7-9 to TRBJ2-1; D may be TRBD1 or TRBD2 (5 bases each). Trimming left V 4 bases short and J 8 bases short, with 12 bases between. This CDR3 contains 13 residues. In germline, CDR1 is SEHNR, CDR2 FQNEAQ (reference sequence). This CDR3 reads CASSSTEGHEQFF. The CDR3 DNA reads TGTGCCAGCAGCTCGACAGAGGGCCATGAGCAGTTCTTC.

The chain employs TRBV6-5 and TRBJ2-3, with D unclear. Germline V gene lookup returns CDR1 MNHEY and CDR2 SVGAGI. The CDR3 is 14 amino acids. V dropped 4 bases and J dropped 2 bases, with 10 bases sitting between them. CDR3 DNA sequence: TGTGCCAGCAGTTTAAGACTGCACACAGATACGCAGTATTTT. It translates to CASSLRLHTDTQYF.

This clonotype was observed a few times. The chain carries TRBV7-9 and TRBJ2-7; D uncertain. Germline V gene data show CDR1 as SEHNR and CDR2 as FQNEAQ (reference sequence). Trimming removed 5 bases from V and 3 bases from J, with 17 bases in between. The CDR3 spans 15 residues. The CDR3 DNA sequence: TGTGCCAGCAGCCCACTAAACCCACTCGACTACGAGCAGTACTTC. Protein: CASSPLNPLDYEQYF.

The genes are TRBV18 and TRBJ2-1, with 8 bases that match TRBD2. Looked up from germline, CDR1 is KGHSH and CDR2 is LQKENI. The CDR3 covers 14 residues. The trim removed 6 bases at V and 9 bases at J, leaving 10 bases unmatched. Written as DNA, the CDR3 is TGTGCCAGCTCCCCCGGGACTAGTTTCGTTGAGCAGTTCTTC. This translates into CASSPGTSFVEQFF.

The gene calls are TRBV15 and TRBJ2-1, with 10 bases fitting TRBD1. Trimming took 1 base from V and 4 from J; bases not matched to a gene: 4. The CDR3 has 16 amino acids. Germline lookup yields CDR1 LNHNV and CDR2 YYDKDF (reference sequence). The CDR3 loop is CATSRAGTGDYNEQFF. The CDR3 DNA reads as TGTGCCACCAGCAGAGCCGGGACAGGGGATTACAATGAGCAGTTCTTC.

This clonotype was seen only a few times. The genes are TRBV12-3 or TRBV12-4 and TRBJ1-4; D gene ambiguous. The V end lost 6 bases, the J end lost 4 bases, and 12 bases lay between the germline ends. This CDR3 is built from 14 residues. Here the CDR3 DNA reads TGTGCCAGCAGCTTTCATGGCATTAATGAAAAACTGTTTTTT. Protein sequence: CASSFHGINEKLFF.

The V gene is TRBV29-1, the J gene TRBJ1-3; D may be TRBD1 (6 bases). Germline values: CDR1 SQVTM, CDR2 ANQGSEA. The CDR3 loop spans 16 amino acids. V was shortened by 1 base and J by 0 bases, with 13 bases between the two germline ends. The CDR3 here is CSVEGPGQNSGNTIYF. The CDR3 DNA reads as TGCAGCGTTGAAGGCCCCGGACAGAACTCTGGAAACACCATATATTTT.

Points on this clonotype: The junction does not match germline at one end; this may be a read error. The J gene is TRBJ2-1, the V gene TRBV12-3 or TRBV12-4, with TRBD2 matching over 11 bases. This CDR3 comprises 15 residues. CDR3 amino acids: CACRLAGSSYNEQFF. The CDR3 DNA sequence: TGTGCCTGCAGACTAGCGGGGTCTTCCTACAATGAGCAGTTCTTC.

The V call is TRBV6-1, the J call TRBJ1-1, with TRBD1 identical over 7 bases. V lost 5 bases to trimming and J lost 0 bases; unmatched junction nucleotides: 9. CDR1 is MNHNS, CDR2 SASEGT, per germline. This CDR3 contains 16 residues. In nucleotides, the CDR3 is TGTGCCAGCAGTATAGAACAGGGGAACATGAACACTGAAGCTTTCTTT. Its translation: CASSIEQGNMNTEAFF.

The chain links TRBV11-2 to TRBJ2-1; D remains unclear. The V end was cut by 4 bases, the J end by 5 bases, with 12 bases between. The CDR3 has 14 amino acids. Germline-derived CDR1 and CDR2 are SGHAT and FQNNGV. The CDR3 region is CASSSPPTDNEQFF. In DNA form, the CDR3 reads TGTGCCAGCAGCTCACCCCCAACGGACAATGAGCAGTTCTTC.

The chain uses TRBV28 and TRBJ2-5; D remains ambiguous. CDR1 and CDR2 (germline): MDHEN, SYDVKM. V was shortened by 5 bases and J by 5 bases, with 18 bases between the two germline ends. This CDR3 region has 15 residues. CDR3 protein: CASSPPGGAWETQYF. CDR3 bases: TGTGCCAGCAGTCCCCCAGGCGGCGCTTGGGAGACCCAGTACTTC.

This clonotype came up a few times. CDR3 residues: CASSDGPSNEQFF. As DNA, the CDR3 is TGCGCCAGCAGTGACGGTCCTAGCAATGAGCAGTTCTTC. The chain uses TRBV4-1 and TRBJ2-1, with no clear D. This CDR3 contains 13 residues. Trimming cost V 6 bases and J 6 bases, with 12 bases left between them. Germline values: CDR1 MGHRA, CDR2 YSYEKL.

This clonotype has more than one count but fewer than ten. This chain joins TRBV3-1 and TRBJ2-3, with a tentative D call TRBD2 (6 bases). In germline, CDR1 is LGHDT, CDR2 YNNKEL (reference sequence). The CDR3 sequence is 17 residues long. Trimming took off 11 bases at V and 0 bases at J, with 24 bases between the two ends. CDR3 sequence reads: CACCGYGSGRSTDTQYF. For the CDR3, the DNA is TGTGCCTGCTGTGGGTATGGGAGCGGGCGTAGCACAGATACGCAGTATTTT.

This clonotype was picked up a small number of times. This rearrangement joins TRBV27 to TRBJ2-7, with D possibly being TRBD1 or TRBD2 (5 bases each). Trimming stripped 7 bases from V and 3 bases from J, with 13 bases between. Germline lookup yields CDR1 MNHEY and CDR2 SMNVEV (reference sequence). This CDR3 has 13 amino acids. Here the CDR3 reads CASTPGPGYEQYF. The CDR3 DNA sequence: TGTGCCAGCACCCCGGGACCCGGCTACGAGCAGTACTTC.

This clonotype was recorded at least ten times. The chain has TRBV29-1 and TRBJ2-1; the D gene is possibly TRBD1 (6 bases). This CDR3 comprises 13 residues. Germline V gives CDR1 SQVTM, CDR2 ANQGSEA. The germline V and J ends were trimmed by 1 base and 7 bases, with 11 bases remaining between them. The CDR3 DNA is TGCAGCGTTGAAGTAGGGCAGGGGAATGAGCAGTTCTTC. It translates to CSVEVGQGNEQFF.

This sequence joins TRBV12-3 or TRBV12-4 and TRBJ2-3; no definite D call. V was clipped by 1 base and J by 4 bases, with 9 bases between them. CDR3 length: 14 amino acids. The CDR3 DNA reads TGTGCCAGCAGTTTAGTTTTACAACCAGATACGCAGTATTTT. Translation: CASSLVLQPDTQYF.

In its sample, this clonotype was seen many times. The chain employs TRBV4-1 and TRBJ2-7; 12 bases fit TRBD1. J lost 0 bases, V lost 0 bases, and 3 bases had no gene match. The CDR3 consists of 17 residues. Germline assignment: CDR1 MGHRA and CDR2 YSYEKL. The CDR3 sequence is CASSQELGQGASYEQYF. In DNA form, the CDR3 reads TGCGCCAGCAGCCAAGAATTGGGACAGGGGGCCTCCTACGAGCAGTACTTC.

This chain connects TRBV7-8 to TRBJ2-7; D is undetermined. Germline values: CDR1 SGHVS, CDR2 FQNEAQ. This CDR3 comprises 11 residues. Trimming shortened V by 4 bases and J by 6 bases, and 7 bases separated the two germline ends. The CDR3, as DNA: TGTGCCAGCAGCTCGCCCCTCGAGCAGTACTTC. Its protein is CASSSPLEQYF.